The rows below give T cell receptor beta chains drawn from one sample of a study of vaccination effects on CD4 cells after COVID-19. These receptors' targets are unknown. Sequencing used immunoSEQ multiplex PCR; TCRdb keeps in-frame clones, though not all of them. The profile shows 45,000 to 50,000 clones, more than 65% of them singletons. This specimen consisted of CD4+ T cells from PBMCs cultured without peptide, obtained before COVID-19 vaccination. The origin of the receptors is a human donor who received a COVID-19 vaccine. The CDR3 runs from the conserved cysteine through the conserved F or W. A D gene is named only where the DNA matches it firmly. Clone size appears in some rows only: once, few, many, or a class for an expanded clone.

.	TRBV12-3/TRBV12-4	.	11	TRBJ2-1	TGTGCCAGCAGTTTTGGCTCGAAGCAGTTCTTC	CASSFGSKQFF
few	TRBV28	.	14	TRBJ1-2	TGTGCCAGCAGTTTACAGGTCTCTAACTATGGCTACACCTTC	CASSLQVSNYGYTF
.	TRBV6-5	.	14	TRBJ1-2	TGTGCCAGCAGTTCTCCCTCCCTCGGGGAGAGCTACACCTTC	CASSSPSLGESYTF
few	TRBV3-1/TRBV3-2	TRBD2	19	TRBJ2-7	TGTGCCAGCAGCCAAGATCGGGCCCGAACTAGCGGGAGTTTATACGAGCAGTACTTC	CASSQDRARTSGSLYEQYF
.	TRBV19	.	15	TRBJ1-5	TGTGCCAGTAGTATAGTGGGGGCAGGCGCTCAGCCCCAGCATTTT	CASSIVGAGAQPQHF
.	TRBV10-3	TRBD2	15	TRBJ2-1	TGTGCCATAAGAATAGCGGGAGGGCCTAACAATGGGCAGTTCTTC	CAIRIAGGPNNGQFF
.	TRBV13	TRBD2	21	TRBJ2-2	TGTGCCAGCAGCCTTGTCCTTTCCGGGACTAGCGATCTTCGGGACACCGGGGAGCTGTTTTTT	CASSLVLSGTSDLRDTGELFF
.	TRBV28	.	11	TRBJ2-3	TGTGCCAGCAGTTTAGAGGATACGCAGTATTTT	CASSLEDTQYF
.	TRBV4-1	.	14	TRBJ1-1	TGCGCCAGCAGCCAAGCTGGCTTTTACACTGAAGCTTTCTTT	CASSQAGFYTEAFF
.	TRBV9	.	13	TRBJ2-5	TGTGCCAGCAACAGGGAACTCCAAGAGACCCAGTACTTC	CASNRELQETQYF